Each of the 32 T cell receptor beta chains below was sequenced from the same sample in a study of vaccination effects on CD4 cells after COVID-19 (dated by TCRdb to 2021 to 2024). Libraries were constructed by the immunoSEQ multiplex PCR assay. Not all clones reach the TCRdb copy of this immuneACCESS table, which keeps in-frame sequences only. Checked studies attribute under half of the gap to unresolved V genes and leave the rest unexplained. This sample gives 35,000 to 50,000 clones in total; approximately 70% of them show up just once. The top ten clones comprise approximately 30% of the sample. To identify antigen-specific CD4+ T cell clonotypes by their expansion, the ViraFEST assay first stimulated PBMC with viral peptide pools and then applied TCR sequencing. After around 11 days of culture, CD4+ T cells were isolated with the EasySep CD4+ T cell isolation kit. Negative nucleocapsid antibody results before and after vaccination confirmed that the healthy vaccine recipients had no prior SARS-CoV-2 infection.

These receptors' targets are unknown. The sequencing used CD4+ T cells from PBMCs cultured with HCoV-OC43 spike peptides, collected before COVID-19 vaccination. The cell subset or site label, read with the paper, signifies: HCoV-OC43 spike overlapping peptide pool stimulation. These TCRs come from a human donor who received a COVID-19 vaccine.

This clone came up a few times. The V and J genes are TRBV19 and TRBJ1-5, with 9 bases matching TRBD1. The V gene end was trimmed by 5 bases and the J gene end by 7 bases; junction bases not matched to a gene: 9. The CDR3 has 15 residues. Germline V gene data show CDR1 as LNHDA and CDR2 as SQIVND (reference sequence). The CDR3 loop reads CASSDPGQGRQPQHF. In DNA form, the CDR3 reads TGTGCCAGTAGTGACCCGGGACAGGGTAGGCAGCCCCAGCATTTT.

This chain links TRBV7-9 with TRBJ2-1; the D gene is possibly TRBD1 (6 bases). Trimming removed 5 bases from V and 2 bases from J, with 13 bases in between. This CDR3 region has 15 residues. CDR1 SEHNR and CDR2 FQNEAQ come from the germline V gene (reference sequence). The CDR3 is CASSPQTGTYNEQFF. In DNA form, the CDR3 reads TGTGCCAGCAGCCCCCAAACAGGGACCTACAATGAGCAGTTCTTC.

V gene TRBV10-3 combines with J gene TRBJ2-7, with D possibly being TRBD1 (7 bases). V shed 10 bases and J shed 3 bases, with 13 bases lying between them. The CDR3 consists of 12 residues. Germline CDR1 ENHRY, CDR2 SYGVKD. Written as DNA, the CDR3 is TGTGCCAGCAGGGGGGAGAGCTACGAGCAGTACTTC. Its protein product is CASRGESYEQYF.

Regarding this clone: This sample includes further DNA sequences coding for the same CDR3. V and J are TRBV30 and TRBJ1-2; 8 bases are a match to TRBD1. Germline CDR1 and CDR2: GTSNPN and SVGIG (reference sequence). This CDR3 region has 10 residues. With V trimmed by 5 bases and J by 7 bases, 0 bases remained unmatched. The CDR3 DNA reads TGTGCCTGGGACAGGGGTGGCTACACCTTC. Translation: CAWDRGGYTF.

This chain joins TRBV6-1 and TRBJ2-1; 9 bases are shared with TRBD2. V lost 1 base, J lost 3 bases, and 7 bases stayed unmatched. This CDR3 is built from 17 residues. Germline CDR1 and CDR2: MNHNS and SASEGT. Here the CDR3 DNA reads TGTGCCAGCAGTGAAGGTGTTAGCGGGAGAGGCTACAATGAGCAGTTCTTC. This sequence encodes CASSEGVSGRGYNEQFF.

This clone was seen a handful of times. The chain joins TRBV4-1 to TRBJ1-5, with TRBD1 as a possible D gene (6 bases). The V end was cut by 1 base, the J end by 1 base, with 8 bases between. From germline, CDR1 is MGHRA and CDR2 YSYEKL. The CDR3 sequence is 15 residues long. The CDR3 region is CASSQGDRSNQPQHF. The DNA of the CDR3 is TGCGCCAGCAGCCAAGGAGACAGGAGCAATCAGCCCCAGCATTTT.

This clone was seen once. The gene calls are TRBV25-1 and TRBJ2-1, with TRBD1 matching over 9 bases. V shed 3 bases and J 5 bases; nucleotides not matched to a gene: 5. This CDR3 has 15 amino acids. Germline V CDR1 and CDR2: MGHDK, SYGVNS. The CDR3 DNA is TGTGCCAGCAGTGACCGGGACAGGGTTGACAATGAGCAGTTCTTC. Amino acid sequence: CASSDRDRVDNEQFF.

The genes are TRBV28 and TRBJ2-5; D perhaps matches TRBD2 (6 bases). Trimming removed 1 base from V and 5 bases from J, with 8 bases in between. The CDR3 spans 13 residues. The germline V gene encodes CDR1 MDHEN and CDR2 SYDVKM. CDR3 coding DNA: TGTGCCAGCAGTTTATCCGGGAGCGAGACCCAGTACTTC. It specifies CASSLSGSETQYF.

This chain links TRBV10-3 with TRBJ2-2, with TRBD2 matching 13 bases. Trimming removed 6 bases from V and 3 bases from J; junction bases left unmatched: 7. The CDR3 contains 17 residues. Looked up from germline, CDR1 is ENHRY and CDR2 is SYGVKD. CDR3 nucleotides: TGTGCCATCAGGGGGACTAGCGGGATCGGTGACACCGGGGAGCTGTTTTTT. This gives the protein CAIRGTSGIGDTGELFF.

The chain is built from TRBV7-6 and TRBJ2-5; TRBD2 matches at 15 bases. Per the germline V gene, CDR1 is SGHVS and CDR2 is FNYEAQ. CDR3 length: 16 amino acids. Germline trimming cut 5 bases from V and 2 bases from J; bases unmatched to any gene: 3. The CDR3 is CASSRGLAGGQETQYF. DNA for the CDR3: TGTGCCAGCAGCCGCGGACTAGCGGGGGGGCAAGAGACCCAGTACTTC.

The chain joins TRBV5-1 to TRBJ2-1; the match to TRBD2 covers 13 bases. The CDR3 has 13 residues. Trimming at V came to 9 bases and at J to 7 bases, leaving 4 bases not matched to a gene. CDR1 SGHRS and CDR2 YFSETQ come from the germline V gene. The CDR3 region has the DNA TGCGCCACCTCGACTAGCGGGAGGAATGAGCAGTTCTTC. Translating gives CATSTSGRNEQFF.

This clone has a count of ten or more. The chain is built from TRBV4-2 and TRBJ2-3, with 10 bases lining up with TRBD2. The germline gives CDR1 LGHNA, CDR2 YNFKEQ. V was clipped by 0 bases and J by 0 bases; unmatched bases: 6. CDR3 length: 18 residues. The CDR3: CASSQDPPSGGSTDTQYF. DNA for the CDR3: TGTGCCAGCAGCCAAGATCCCCCTAGCGGGGGCAGCACAGATACGCAGTATTTT.

This chain uses TRBV6-5 with TRBJ1-2, with D possibly TRBD1 on 5 matching bases. The CDR3 has 14 amino acids. V was trimmed by 5 bases and J by 2 bases, leaving 12 bases between them. Germline values: CDR1 MNHEY, CDR2 SVGAGI. The CDR3 is CASSPGGGNYGYTF. As DNA, the CDR3 is TGTGCCAGCAGTCCCGGGGGGGGAAACTATGGCTACACCTTC.

As DNA, the CDR3 is TGTGCCAGCAGACAGCCGATGAACACTGAAGCTTTCTTT. It specifies CASRQPMNTEAFF. The chain couples TRBV6-5 to TRBJ1-1, with D uncertain. The CDR3 loop spans 13 amino acids. Germline loops: CDR1 MNHEY, CDR2 SVGAGI. V lost 6 bases and J 0 bases, leaving 8 bases between the germline ends.

The J gene is TRBJ1-1, the V gene TRBV2, with 9 bases matching TRBD1. Germline V gives CDR1 SNHLY, CDR2 FYNNEI. Unmatched junction bases numbered 10, after V lost 4 bases and J lost 1 base. This CDR3 comprises 17 residues. The CDR3 coding sequence is TGTGCCAGCAGTGGGGGACAGGGAGGGCTAAGGAACACTGAAGCTTTCTTT. It encodes CASSGGQGGLRNTEAFF.

The CDR3: CASRWGGSTDTQYF. Written as DNA, the CDR3 is TGCGCCAGCAGATGGGGGGGGAGCACAGATACGCAGTATTTT. The rearrangement joins TRBV5-1 to TRBJ2-3, with 7 bases identical to TRBD2. Germline assignment: CDR1 SGHRS and CDR2 YFSETQ. There are 14 residues in the CDR3. The V segment lost 5 bases and the J segment 0 bases; nucleotides outside the gene matches: 3. Supplemented by reference TRBV5-1 and TRBJ2-3, the full variable domain reads KAGVTQTPRYLIKTRGQQVTLSCSPISGHRSVSWYQQTPGQGLQFLFEYFSETQRNKGNFPGRFSGRQFSNSRSEMNVSTLELGDSALYLCASRWGGSTDTQYFGPGTRLTVL.

V usage is TRBV5-1 and J usage is TRBJ1-4; D is uncertain. The germline V and J ends were trimmed by 0 bases and 7 bases, with 7 bases remaining between them. The CDR3 totals 13 residues. Germline CDR1 SGHRS, CDR2 YFSETQ. CDR3 sequence (DNA): TGCGCCAGCAGCTTGGGGGTGGGTGAAAAACTGTTTTTT. Its protein is CASSLGVGEKLFF. The full variable domain, with the rest looked up from reference TRBV5-1 and TRBJ1-4, is KAGVTQTPRYLIKTRGQQVTLSCSPISGHRSVSWYQQTPGQGLQFLFEYFSETQRNKGNFPGRFSGRQFSNSRSEMNVSTLELGDSALYLCASSLGVGEKLFFGSGTQLSVL.

The chain links TRBV5-6 to TRBJ2-3; the match to TRBD2 covers 8 bases. V shed 3 bases and J 3 bases; nucleotides not matched to a gene: 6. This CDR3 is built from 15 residues. Germline values: CDR1 SGHDT, CDR2 YYEEEE. In DNA, the CDR3 is TGTGCCAGCAGCTCCCGGGGGGGCCGAACAGATACGCAGTATTTT. Its translation is CASSSRGGRTDTQYF.

The V and J genes are TRBV6-5 and TRBJ2-5; unclear D gene. CDR1 and CDR2 (germline): MNHEY, SVGAGI. V lost 0 bases to trimming and J lost 0 bases, with 5 bases between them. The CDR3 runs to 14 residues. The CDR3 DNA reads TGTGCCAGCAGTTACTCTAGATACCAAGAGACCCAGTACTTC. Encoded protein: CASSYSRYQETQYF.

The rearrangement uses TRBV28 and TRBJ2-4; 9 bases are shared with TRBD1. This CDR3 is 16 amino acids long. The V gene's germline CDR1 is MDHEN and CDR2 SYDVKM. J gave up 7 bases and V 3 bases, and 10 bases lay outside the gene matches. CDR3 nucleotide sequence: TGTGCCAGCAGTTTTCCCTCGACAGGGGGAGAGAACATTCAGTACTTC. Its protein product is CASSFPSTGGENIQYF.

This clone was recorded many times. The gene calls are TRBV11-3 and TRBJ1-1; D gene uncertain. Germline V gene lookup returns CDR1 SGHNT and CDR2 YENEEA. This CDR3 contains 14 residues. Trimming pared 1 base from V and 5 bases from J, leaving 11 bases between. CDR3 region: CASSLGVRGTEAFF. The CDR3 DNA is TGTGCCAGCAGCTTAGGGGTCAGAGGAACTGAAGCTTTCTTT.

The chain has TRBV15 and TRBJ2-1; D assignment may be TRBD1 or TRBD2 (5 bases each). The CDR3 extends over 15 amino acids. Germline CDR1 and CDR2: LNHNV and YYDKDF (reference sequence). Deletions cut 1 base from V and 7 bases from J, with 14 bases between. The CDR3 sequence: CATSRVDWGGNEQFF. For the CDR3, the DNA is TGTGCCACCAGCAGAGTGGATTGGGGCGGGAATGAGCAGTTCTTC. The whole variable domain, remainder taken from reference TRBV15 and TRBJ2-1, is DAMVIQNPRYQVTQFGKPVTLSCSQTLNHNVMYWYQQKSSQAPKLLFHYYDKDFNNEADTPDNFQSRRPNTSFCFLDIRSPGLGDTAMYLCATSRVDWGGNEQFFGPGTRLTVL.

The table lists this clone with a few counts. V usage is TRBV7-9 and J usage is TRBJ2-5, with 8 bases lining up with TRBD1. The CDR3 length is 14 residues. V was pared by 4 bases and J by 5 bases, with 6 bases of the junction left unmatched. Per the germline V gene, CDR1 is SEHNR and CDR2 is FQNEAQ (reference sequence). CDR3 protein: CASSSTGDGETQYF. The CDR3 bases are TGTGCCAGCAGCTCGACAGGGGATGGGGAGACCCAGTACTTC.

In DNA form, the CDR3 reads TGCGCCAGCAGTGATTCGTGGGGGAGCTCCTACAATGAGCAGTTCTTC. Amino acid sequence: CASSDSWGSSYNEQFF. This rearrangement joins TRBV10-1 to TRBJ2-1; D may correspond to TRBD1 or TRBD2 (5 bases each). The CDR3 is made up of 16 amino acids. The ends were cut back, 3 bases at V and 0 bases at J, with 12 bases in the middle. CDR1 WNHNN and CDR2 SYGVQD come from the germline V gene (reference sequence).

This clone appeared once. The rearrangement links TRBV5-5 to TRBJ2-1; maybe TRBD2 (7 bases). The CDR3 is 13 amino acids. Germline values: CDR1 SGHKS, CDR2 YYEKEE (reference sequence). V was cut by 5 bases and J by 9 bases, with 15 bases left in between. The CDR3 sequence: CASRLGGGGEQFF. The CDR3 region has the DNA TGTGCCAGCAGACTAGGGGGGGGAGGTGAGCAGTTCTTC.

The CDR3 sequence is CASSPTGTGRAPLHF. The CDR3 nucleotides read TGTGCCAGCAGCCCGACCGGGACAGGGAGGGCACCCCTCCACTTT. The rearrangement uses TRBV13 and TRBJ1-6; 9 bases agree with TRBD1. The CDR3 sequence is 15 residues long. Germline-derived CDR1 and CDR2 are PRHDT and FYEKMQ (reference sequence). Trimming took 5 bases from V and 11 from J; bases not matched to a gene: 10.

The rearrangement joins TRBV7-2 to TRBJ1-6; D gene uncertain. The germline V and J ends were trimmed by 2 bases and 7 bases, with 18 bases remaining between them. This CDR3 contains 17 residues. Germline V gene data show CDR1 as SGHTA and CDR2 as FQGNSA. The DNA for the CDR3 is TGTGCCAGCAGCTTACCTCAGGACCGGGCCCCGAATTCACCCCTCCACTTT. Translation gives CASSLPQDRAPNSPLHF.

J is TRBJ2-1 and V is TRBV3-1 (or the pseudogene TRBV3-2); the match to TRBD2 covers 14 bases. Per germline, CDR1 LGHDT and CDR2 YNNKEL (reference sequence). V was pared by 1 base and J by 8 bases, with 4 bases of the junction left unmatched. The CDR3 is made up of 16 amino acids. CDR3 DNA: TGTGCCAGCAGCCAAGGACTAGCGGGGGGGATTGATGAGCAGTTCTTC. Residues: CASSQGLAGGIDEQFF.

V is TRBV6-2 or TRBV6-3 and J is TRBJ2-3; no reliable D call. Deletions cut 0 bases from V and 0 bases from J, with 4 bases between. This CDR3 is 14 amino acids long. Germline V gives CDR1 MNHEY, CDR2 SVGEGT. The CDR3 sequence: CASSYSSSTDTQYF. The CDR3 DNA is TGTGCCAGCAGTTACTCAAGTAGCACAGATACGCAGTATTTT.

The rearrangement uses TRBV5-1 and TRBJ2-6, with D tentatively TRBD1 (6 bases). CDR1 and CDR2 (germline): SGHRS, YFSETQ. The V and J ends lost 0 bases and 4 bases respectively, with 14 bases between them. CDR3 length: 17 amino acids. The CDR3 nucleotides read TGCGCCAGCAGCTTGGGGACAGTAGGCTCCGGGGCCAACGTCCTGACTTTC. This encodes CASSLGTVGSGANVLTF. Full variable domain (rest looked up from reference TRBV5-1 and TRBJ2-6): KAGVTQTPRYLIKTRGQQVTLSCSPISGHRSVSWYQQTPGQGLQFLFEYFSETQRNKGNFPGRFSGRQFSNSRSEMNVSTLELGDSALYLCASSLGTVGSGANVLTFGAGSRLTVL.

The CDR3 coding sequence is TGTGCCAGTAGTATGACCGGGACAGTGAACACTGAAGCTTTCTTT. Its translation is CASSMTGTVNTEAFF. This chain connects TRBV19 to TRBJ1-1; 7 bases fit TRBD1. This CDR3 has 15 residues. Germline CDR1 and CDR2: LNHDA and SQIVND (reference sequence). Trimming removed 3 bases from V and 0 bases from J; junction bases left unmatched: 4.

The CDR3 loop is CASSQDKGSGRYEQFF. The CDR3 nucleotides read TGTGCCAGCAGCCAAGATAAGGGTAGCGGGAGATATGAGCAGTTCTTC. The chain combines TRBV4-2 with TRBJ2-1; the match to TRBD2 covers 9 bases. V was pared by 0 bases and J by 8 bases, with 8 bases of the junction left unmatched. This CDR3 has 16 residues. Per germline, CDR1 LGHNA and CDR2 YNFKEQ.